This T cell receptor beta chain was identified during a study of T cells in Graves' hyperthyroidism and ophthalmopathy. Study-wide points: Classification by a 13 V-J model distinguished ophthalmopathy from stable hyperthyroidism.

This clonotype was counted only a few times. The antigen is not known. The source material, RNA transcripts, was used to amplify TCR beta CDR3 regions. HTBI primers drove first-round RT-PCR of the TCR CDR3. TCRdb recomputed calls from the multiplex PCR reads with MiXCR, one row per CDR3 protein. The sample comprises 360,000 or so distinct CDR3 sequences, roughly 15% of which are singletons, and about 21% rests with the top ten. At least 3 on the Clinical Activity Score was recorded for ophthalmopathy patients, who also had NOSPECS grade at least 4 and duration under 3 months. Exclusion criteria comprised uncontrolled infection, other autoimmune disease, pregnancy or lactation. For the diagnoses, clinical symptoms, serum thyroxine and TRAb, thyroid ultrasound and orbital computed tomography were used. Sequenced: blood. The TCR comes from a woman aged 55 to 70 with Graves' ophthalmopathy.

In DNA form, the CDR3 reads TGTGCCAGCAGTTACCCCCCTACGGAGCAGTACTTC. Translated, it gives CASSYPPTEQYF. The chain uses TRBV6-2 or TRBV6-3 and TRBJ2-7; D is ambiguous. V shed 2 bases and J shed 7 bases, with 9 bases lying between them. Germline CDR1 and CDR2: MNHEY and SVGEGT. CDR3 size: 12 residues.